Below, 8 T cell receptor beta chains from the same sample are listed, as sequenced in a study of T cell changes during pregnancy in multiple sclerosis. The table came from immunoSEQ multiplex PCR; TCRdb's copy has only in-frame clones and leaves some out. The sample comprises about 110,000 clones, about 90% of which are singletons, and 1.6% rests with the top ten. The material was peripheral blood, obtained before pregnancy. These receptors originate from a female donor with multiple sclerosis, enrolled in a pregnancy study.

The chain has TRBV6-6 and TRBJ1-2; 9 bases line up with TRBD1. The CDR3 loop spans 13 amino acids. V lost 4 bases to trimming and J lost 7 bases; unmatched junction nucleotides: 4. Looked up from germline, CDR1 is MNHNY and CDR2 is SVGAGI (reference sequence). The CDR3: CASSWTGVGGYTF. In nucleotides, the CDR3 is TGTGCCAGCAGTTGGACAGGGGTGGGTGGCTACACCTTC.

The chain couples TRBV5-4 to TRBJ1-4, with D possibly being TRBD1 (6 bases). CDR3 length equals 13 residues. Per germline, CDR1 SGHNT and CDR2 YYREEE (reference sequence). Trimming took off 2 bases at V and 6 bases at J, with 8 bases between the two ends. CDR3 DNA: TGTGCCAGCAGCTTCCGACAGGATGAAAAACTGTTTTTT. Translating gives CASSFRQDEKLFF.

This chain uses TRBV11-2 with TRBJ2-7; TRBD2 matches 7 bases. This CDR3 has 14 residues. V dropped 5 bases and J dropped 11; count of bases not matched to a gene: 15. CDR1 is SGHAT, CDR2 FQNNGV, per germline. The CDR3 DNA sequence: TGTGCCAGCAGCCGACCTGGCGGGAGAGGAACGAAGTACTTC. Translated: CASSRPGGRGTKYF. The complete variable domain, with remaining parts taken from reference TRBV11-2 and TRBJ2-7, reads EAGVAQSPRYKIIEKRQSVAFWCNPISGHATLYWYQQILGQGPKLLIQFQNNGVVDDSQLPKDRFSAERLKGVDSTLKIQPAKLEDSAVYLCASSRPGGRGTKYFGPGTRLTVT.

The CDR3 coding sequence is TGTGCCAGCAGAAGGACAGGGGGTAAGGCCAAAAACATTCAGTACTTC. The encoded protein is CASRRTGGKAKNIQYF. The chain uses TRBV6-4 and TRBJ2-4, with 10 bases matching TRBD1. Germline values: CDR1 MRHNA, CDR2 SNTAGT. Trimming removed 6 bases from V and 1 base from J; junction bases left unmatched: 6. The CDR3 sequence is 16 residues long.

The genes are TRBV11-2 and TRBJ1-4; no definite D call. CDR1 and CDR2 (germline): SGHAT, FQNNGV. The CDR3 has 15 residues. The ends were cut back, 6 bases at V and 2 bases at J, with 13 bases in the middle. For the CDR3, the DNA is TGTGCCAGCAGGGAGGTCTACCTGACTAATGAAAAACTGTTTTTT. Protein product: CASREVYLTNEKLFF.

The chain links TRBV7-9 to TRBJ2-1, with 9 bases aligning to TRBD2. J was trimmed by 9 bases and V by 5 bases; bases with no gene match: 11. The CDR3 has 15 amino acids. Per germline, CDR1 SEHNR and CDR2 FQNEAQ (reference sequence). The CDR3 here is CASSNLAGKNGEQFF. The CDR3 DNA is TGTGCCAGCAGCAACCTAGCGGGAAAGAACGGTGAGCAGTTCTTC.

The chain combines TRBV5-4 with TRBJ2-1, with TRBD1 matching 9 bases. CDR3 length: 14 amino acids. CDR1 is SGHNT, CDR2 YYREEE, per germline (reference sequence). Trimming took 2 bases from V and 8 from J; bases not matched to a gene: 5. CDR3 nucleotide sequence: TGTGCCAGCAGCTTTGGGACAGGGTTTCATGAGCAGTTCTTC. Protein: CASSFGTGFHEQFF.

This chain links TRBV28 with TRBJ2-7; 10 bases are shared with TRBD2. Germline V lookup: CDR1 MDHEN, CDR2 SYDVKM. CDR3 length: 14 residues. Germline trimming cut 4 bases from V and 5 bases from J; bases unmatched to any gene: 5. DNA for the CDR3: TGTGCCAGCAGTTCCCCCGGACTAGCGGACGAGCAGTACTTC. It is translated as CASSSPGLADEQYF.